The source of this TCR beta chain is a study of blood T cell repertoires in COVID-19. In the original processing: Cell counts per sample came from amplifying reference gene primers. Assay used: immunoSEQ multiplex PCR; TCRdb lists only in-frame clones, some missing. The DNA gave D and trimming, while V, J and clone size come from that table. The sample lists 150,000 to 200,000 clones; approximately 80% were seen once. This CDR3 is built from 14 residues. In germline, CDR1 is SGDLS, CDR2 YYNGEE. Trimming removed 4 bases from V and 6 bases from J; junction bases left unmatched: 2. Cohorts were determined from participant-reported clinical history.

The sample comprised PBMCs or T cells enriched from blood (not recorded which). The TCR sequence derives from a middle-aged man who had recovered from COVID-19. This chain uses TRBV9 with TRBJ2-2, with TRBD1 identical over 11 bases. This chain's CDR3 is CASSRDRGSGELFF. The CDR3 DNA is TGTGCCAGCAGCCGGGACAGGGGGTCCGGGGAGCTGTTTTTT.